Presented here are 3 T cell receptor beta chains from one specimen sequenced in a study of blood T cell repertoires in COVID-19. Sequencing used immunoSEQ multiplex PCR; TCRdb keeps in-frame clones, though not all of them. The sample lists a few hundred thousand clones, roughly 88% occurring once. The sample taken for sequencing was PBMCs or T cells enriched from blood (not recorded which). The receptors come from a woman aged 25 to 39 who had recovered from COVID-19.

The chain employs TRBV5-1 and TRBJ2-3; 8 bases line up with TRBD2. Germline CDR1 is SGHRS and CDR2 is YFSETQ. The CDR3 consists of 15 residues. The V and J ends lost 6 bases and 4 bases, in that order; junction bases with no gene match: 10. CDR3 in amino acids: CASTDGTREPDTQYF. CDR3 sequence (DNA): TGCGCCAGCACCGACGGGACTAGGGAGCCAGATACGCAGTATTTT.

The CDR3 DNA sequence: TGTGCCAGCAGTGCTCCGAGTTTAGGGACAGGCGGTAATTCACCCCTCCACTTT. Amino acid sequence: CASSAPSLGTGGNSPLHF. This chain uses TRBV28 with TRBJ1-6; 8 bases align to TRBD1. The germline V gene encodes CDR1 MDHEN and CDR2 SYDVKM. This CDR3 spans 18 amino acids. The junction had 15 bases not matched to a gene; V was cut back by 5 bases and J by 6 bases.

The V and J genes are TRBV5-6 and TRBJ2-7; 10 positions agree with TRBD1. CDR3 size: 16 residues. Germline V lookup: CDR1 SGHDT, CDR2 YYEEEE. Trimming took 6 bases from V and 2 from J; bases not matched to a gene: 11. CDR3: CASTLGAGTGAYEQYF. CDR3 sequence (DNA): TGTGCCAGCACCCTGGGTGCGGGGACAGGGGCCTACGAGCAGTACTTC.